What follows are 6 T cell receptor beta chains derived from one specimen sequenced in a study of T cell changes during pregnancy in multiple sclerosis. The data were produced by immunoSEQ multiplex PCR, yet TCRdb's version contains in-frame clones alone and is incomplete. In the table there are 65,000 to 90,000 clones, 91% of which are singletons. The specimen was PBMCs, collected in the first trimester of pregnancy. These receptors originate from a female donor in good health, serving as a control in a pregnancy study. Some clones in this sample may be carry-over from other donors' samples.

The chain couples TRBV28 to TRBJ1-5; TRBD1 might be the D (6 bases). CDR1 is MDHEN and CDR2 is SYDVKM in the germline V gene. Trimming took 6 bases from V and 2 from J, leaving 14 bases between them. The CDR3 is 15 residues long. The CDR3 DNA follows: TGTGCCAGCAGCAAACAGGGAATCGGCAATCAGCCCCAGCATTTT. It specifies CASSKQGIGNQPQHF.

Details on this clone: At one end, the junction sequence differs from germline, possibly due to a read error. J is TRBJ1-3 and V is TRBV6-6; TRBD1 is a possible D gene (5 bases). Per germline, CDR1 MNHNY and CDR2 SVGAGI (reference sequence). This CDR3 region has 15 residues. In DNA, the CDR3 is TGTGCCAGCACTTACCGCCCAGGGCCCGGAAACACCATATATTTT. It specifies CASTYRPGPGNTIYF.

The chain uses TRBV6-6 and TRBJ2-2; 11 bases are a match to TRBD2. CDR1 is MNHNY, CDR2 SVGAGI, per germline (reference sequence). The trim removed 4 bases at V and 6 bases at J, leaving 4 bases unmatched. This CDR3 has 15 residues. CDR3 residues: CASSFLAGGAGELFF. The CDR3 DNA reads TGTGCCAGCAGTTTCCTAGCGGGGGGAGCCGGGGAGCTGTTTTTT.

V gene TRBV7-9 combines with J gene TRBJ2-3; D uncertain. The CDR3 runs 12 residues. Germline-derived CDR1 and CDR2 are SEHNR and FQNEAQ (reference sequence). V was trimmed by 4 bases and J by 7 bases, leaving 9 bases between them. The CDR3 bases are TGTGCCAGCAGCTCAAGACACTATACGCAGTATTTT. Amino acids: CASSSRHYTQYF.

The genes are TRBV5-8 and TRBJ1-6, with 7 bases identical to TRBD1. The V gene's germline CDR1 is SGHTS and CDR2 YDEGEE. V lost 4 bases, J lost 11 bases, and 3 bases stayed unmatched. CDR3 length equals 12 residues. This CDR3 is CASSRQGTPLHF. CDR3 DNA sequence: TGTGCCAGCAGCCGACAGGGCACACCCCTCCACTTT.

The chain couples TRBV28 to TRBJ1-2; the D is unclear. Germline assignment: CDR1 MDHEN and CDR2 SYDVKM. The CDR3 runs 11 residues. V dropped 6 bases and J dropped 5 bases, with 7 bases sitting between them. The CDR3 spells CASSEKYGYTF. Here the CDR3 DNA reads TGTGCCAGCAGCGAGAAGTATGGCTACACCTTC.